This TCR beta chain is drawn from a study of cytomegalovirus exposure and HLA in healthy donors. Sequenced by immunoSEQ multiplex PCR; TCRdb stores in-frame clones only, minus some. Among roughly 190,000 clones listed, around 86% were seen once. The V end was cut by 3 bases, the J end by 3 bases, with 11 bases between. Germline CDR1 and CDR2: SNHLY and FYNNEI. The CDR3 has 14 residues. Notes on the study in general: Diagnosis of cytomegalovirus status made by the classifier reportedly showed high specificity and sensitivity. That first-cohort TCR clusters tended to co-occur in the approximately 110 validation repertoires was found in a later analysis.

Points on this clone: Its antigen is not known.

The receptor's source is a woman younger than 30 in good health and CMV-seronegative. Sequencing was carried out using PBMCs. The chain joins TRBV2 to TRBJ1-1; D unclear. Written as DNA, the CDR3 is TGTGCCAGCAGTGAGGGCACAGCCTACACTGAAGCTTTCTTT. This codes for CASSEGTAYTEAFF.